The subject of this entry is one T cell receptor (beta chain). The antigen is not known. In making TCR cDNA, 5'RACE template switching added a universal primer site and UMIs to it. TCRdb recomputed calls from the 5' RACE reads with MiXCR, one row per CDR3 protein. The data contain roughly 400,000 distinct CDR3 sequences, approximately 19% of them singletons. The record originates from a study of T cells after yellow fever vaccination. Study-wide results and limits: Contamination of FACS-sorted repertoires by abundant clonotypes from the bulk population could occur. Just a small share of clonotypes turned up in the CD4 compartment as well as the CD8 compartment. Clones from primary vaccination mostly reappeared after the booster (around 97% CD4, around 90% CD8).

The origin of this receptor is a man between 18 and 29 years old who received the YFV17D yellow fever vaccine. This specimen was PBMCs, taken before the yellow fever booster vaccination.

This CDR3 is CASSLEEAIGGRETQYF. The CDR3 DNA sequence: TGTGCCAGCAGCTTGGAAGAGGCGATAGGGGGCAGGGAGACCCAGTACTTC. The chain uses TRBV5-5 and TRBJ2-5, with 7 positions matching TRBD1. Germline CDR1 reads SGHKS; CDR2 reads YYEKEE (reference sequence). The CDR3 covers 17 residues. With V trimmed by 0 bases and J by 5 bases, 13 bases remained unmatched.